In this sample, the clone carrying this TCR beta chain turned up once. How the authors handled the data: Amplification of reference gene primers was used by the study to estimate nucleated cell counts. Produced via immunoSEQ multiplex PCR; TCRdb's table is partial and in-frame only. The V and J calls and the clone size are those of that table, but D and trimming were determined from the DNA. The sample consists of a few hundred thousand clones, just over 85% of them appearing once. This specimen belongs to a study of blood T cell repertoires in COVID-19. The CDR3 has 15 amino acids. CDR1 and CDR2 from the germline V gene are MNHEY and SMNVEV (reference sequence). The V segment lost 6 bases and the J segment 2 bases; nucleotides outside the gene matches: 7. Categorization into cohorts depended on clinical history that participants reported. Recovery among Cohort 3 donors was established by two negative PCRs, clearance, or symptom resolution.

V is TRBV27 and J is TRBJ1-2, with 9 bases matching TRBD1. Sequencing used PBMCs or T cells enriched from blood (not recorded which). This sequence originates from a woman between 18 and 29 years old who had recovered from COVID-19. CDR3 nucleotide sequence: TGTGCCAGCAGCGGGACAGGGAGCGCCAACTATGGCTACACCTTC. This sequence encodes CASSGTGSANYGYTF.